Given below is one T cell receptor beta chain in context. Assay used: immunoSEQ multiplex PCR; TCRdb lists only in-frame clones, some missing. The sample has around 460,000 clones, roughly 90% seen once. The source of the sample is a study of blood T cell repertoires in COVID-19. Background on the study: In each case, the material was cDNA or gDNA derived from T cells, B-cell-depleted T cells, or PBMCs.

Per the germline V gene, CDR1 is MNHEY and CDR2 is SVGAGI. The V gene lost 4 bases and the J gene lost 3 bases, with 7 bases spanning the gap. This CDR3 has 12 amino acids. The chain links TRBV6-5 to TRBJ2-7, with a weak D call TRBD1 (5 bases). The sample taken for sequencing was peripheral blood. This TCR came from a young man with COVID-19, enrolled during active disease. The chain's CDR3 is CASSFQGYEQYF. The CDR3 nucleotides read TGTGCCAGCAGTTTTCAGGGCTACGAGCAGTACTTC.